This T cell receptor (beta chain) appears in the sequencing data of a study of shared clonotypes between healthy human individuals (dated by TCRdb to 2019 to 2021). Broadly, across the study: Three men and two women, aged 18 to 49 years, made up the cohort. Per donor, three plates each were used for CD4 naive and CD4 memory, two for CD8 naive, and one for CD8 memory. To estimate repertoire size and how much clonotype sharing occurs between individuals, the study deeply sequenced the blood TCR repertoires of five healthy adults. To increase sequencing depth and limit assay-specific biases, TCR repertoire library preparation and sequencing were carried out by different laboratories using diverse techniques. Per donor, leukapheresis produced somewhere between about 0.9 and 10 billion PBMCs. Overall results and qualifications from the work: Larger estimated clonotype richness was generally found for naive subsets than for memory subsets. Based on pairwise subsampling, the degree of clonotype sharing among donors was expected to be affected by sequencing depth. Sampling was restricted to blood, and TCR repertoires in tissues likely differ from the TCR repertoires found in blood. About 5% of naive CD4, 3.5% of naive CD8, 2.3% of memory CD4, and 0.4% of memory CD8 clonotypes were shared across four donors. The small number of donors limited the genetic and exposure-history diversity represented. Compared with non-shared clonotypes, clonotypes shared by all four sorted-subset donors had higher generation probabilities. Even with the large sequencing depth, rarefaction of the sorted-subset datasets indicated that sequencing was incomplete.

TCR CDR3 regions were amplified from genomic DNA by multiplex PCR using the deep immunoSEQ assay. Extracted genomic DNA from each cell subset was distributed evenly across all wells of several immunoSEQ 96-well plates, and each plate was treated as a replicate. Each replicate PCR for sorted subsets received around 200 ng genomic DNA, equal to around 32,000 T cell genomes. Purified libraries were measured with a Qubit 3.0 fluorometer, size-checked on a Bioanalyzer 2100, and measured again with the KAPA Library Quantification kit. Every immunoSEQ 96-well plate was sequenced on a separate single-read 150-cycle Illumina NextSeq 550 flow cell. In the source study's methods: The immunoSEQ output contained only junctional sequences without quality scores, so filtering could not match that applied to full-length reads. Sequences were annotated with PyIR, a Python wrapper for IgBLAST v1.9, using IMGT germline references to assign V/J genes and CDR3. Reads with weak V/J assignments (E-value above 1e-6), missing CDR3, stop codons, out-of-frame junctions, or ambiguous translated residues were removed. V3J clonotypes were defined as sequences sharing the same inferred V gene, J gene, and CDR3 amino acid sequence. Percentage overlap between repertoires was calculated by dividing the number of shared unique clonotypes by the size of the smaller repertoire. Three approaches were used to assess repertoire richness: RTK rarefaction, the Chao1 estimator, and Recon v2.1 estimates of unobserved clonotypes. Generation probabilities for all TCRbeta clonotypes obtained by the gDNA method from four donors were computed using OLGA. Here the immuneACCESS table is served through TCRdb, limited to in-frame sequences with V and J called. Missing clones are a known gap in these copies; in checked studies unresolved V genes cover under half, and the rest lacks a known reason. V and J calls plus clone size are reproduced from that table; the DNA served to infer D and trimming. The sample data list 660,000 or so clones, and approximately 96% of these were observed just once. Roughly 0.1% of the sample comes from the top ten.

CD8 naive samples were obtained by positive selection for CCR7 among CD45RO-negative cells, yielding a CD45RA+CCR7+ population from which TemRA cells were excluded. The donors were healthy, HIV-negative adults with no recently reported acute infections or vaccinations. Every donor was a Caucasian adult residing in Nashville, Tennessee, USA. After blood collection by leukapheresis, PBMCs were isolated using Ficoll-Histopaque density gradient centrifugation and then cryopreserved in the vapor phase of liquid nitrogen. Analytical flow cytometry was used to check the purity and quantity of each magnetically sorted T cell population. Each sorted fraction had its genomic DNA isolated and then quantified by UV absorbance on a Nanodrop 2000c. Details on this clone: Its antigen remains unidentified. No much larger clonotype is one base removed from it; base qualities were not supplied.

CDR1 and CDR2 (LNHNV, YYDKDF) derive from the germline V gene (reference sequence). Relative to germline, V is missing 1 base and J is missing 2 bases, with 6 bases of the junction outside any gene match. The CDR3, cysteine through phenylalanine, is 16 amino acids long. Left in the record is the CDR3 DNA by itself, 48 bases read in frame from the first base. The sequence is built from TRBV15 and TRBJ1-2, with 8 bases aligning to TRBD1. The sequence was collected from a woman aged 30 to 39 in good health. The sample was naive CD8+ T cells sorted from blood. Sample cell subset or site, as interpreted from the label and publication: CD45RA+CCR7+. The CDR3 has the sequence CATSRGRTGSNYGYTF. The DNA is TGTGCCACCAGCAGAGGACGGACAGGGTCGAACTATGGCTACACCTTC.